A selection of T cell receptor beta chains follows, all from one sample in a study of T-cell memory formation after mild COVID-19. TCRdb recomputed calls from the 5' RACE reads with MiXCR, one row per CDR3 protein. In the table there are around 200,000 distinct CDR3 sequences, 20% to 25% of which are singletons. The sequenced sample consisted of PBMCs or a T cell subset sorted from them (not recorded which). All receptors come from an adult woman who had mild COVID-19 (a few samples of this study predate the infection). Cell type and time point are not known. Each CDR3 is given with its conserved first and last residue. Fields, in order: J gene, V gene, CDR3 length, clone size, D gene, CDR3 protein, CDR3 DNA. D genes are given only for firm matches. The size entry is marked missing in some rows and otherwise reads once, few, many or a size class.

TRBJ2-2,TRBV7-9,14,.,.,CASSLTASAGELFF,TGTGCCAGCAGCTTAACCGCTAGCGCCGGGGAGCTGTTTTTT
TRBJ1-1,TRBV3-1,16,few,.,CASSQGSWTENTEAFF,TGTGCCAGCAGCCAAGGGAGTTGGACGGAGAACACTGAAGCTTTCTTT
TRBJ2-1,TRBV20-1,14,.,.,CSARNVISYNEQFF,TGCAGTGCTCGAAACGTTATCTCCTACAATGAGCAGTTCTTC
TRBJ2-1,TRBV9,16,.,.,CASSVGGDMSYNEQFF,TGTGCCAGCAGCGTAGGGGGGGACATGTCCTACAATGAGCAGTTCTTC
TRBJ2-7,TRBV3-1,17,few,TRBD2,CASSRLELAGGRGEQYF,TGTGCCAGCAGCCGCCTTGAACTAGCGGGGGGGCGTGGTGAGCAGTACTTC
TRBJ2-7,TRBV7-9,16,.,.,CASSLVPVPPSLGQYF,TGTGCCAGCAGCTTAGTACCGGTCCCTCCCTCTTTGGGGCAGTACTTC
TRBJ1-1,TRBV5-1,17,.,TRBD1,CASSLEVRGAGNTEAFF,TGCGCCAGCAGCTTGGAAGTCAGGGGGGCGGGGAACACTGAAGCTTTCTTT
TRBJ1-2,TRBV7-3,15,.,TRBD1,CASSMGQGIVYGYTF,TGTGCCAGCAGCATGGGACAGGGAATCGTCTATGGCTACACCTTC
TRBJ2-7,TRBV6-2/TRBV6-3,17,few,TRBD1,CASSYGIGQGARYEQYF,TGTGCCAGCAGTTACGGCATTGGGCAGGGGGCAAGGTACGAGCAGTACTTC
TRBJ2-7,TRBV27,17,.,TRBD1,CASSMTGGSLNVYEQYF,TGTGCCAGCAGTATGACAGGGGGGAGCCTCAACGTCTACGAGCAGTACTTC
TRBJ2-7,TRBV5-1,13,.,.,CASSLVGSHEQYF,TGCGCCAGCAGCTTGGTGGGAAGTCACGAGCAGTACTTC
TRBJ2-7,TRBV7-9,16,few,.,CASSNDLGGHMGEQYF,TGTGCCAGCAGCAACGACCTGGGGGGACATATGGGCGAGCAGTACTTC
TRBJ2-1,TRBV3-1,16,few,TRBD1,CASSQVRRQGHNEQFF,TGTGCCAGCAGCCAAGTGAGGCGACAGGGCCACAATGAGCAGTTCTTC
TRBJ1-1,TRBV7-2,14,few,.,CASSLSVGNTEAFF,TGTGCCAGCAGCTTATCCGTGGGGAACACTGAAGCTTTCTTT
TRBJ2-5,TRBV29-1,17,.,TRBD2,CSVESGVAGGREETQYF,TGCAGCGTTGAAAGTGGGGTAGCGGGGGGCCGCGAAGAGACCCAGTACTTC
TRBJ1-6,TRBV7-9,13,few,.,CASSGRDNSPLHF,TGTGCCAGCAGCGGAAGGGATAATTCACCCCTCCACTTT